Below are 8 T cell receptor beta chains sequenced from a single sample in a study of T cell repertoires in cytomegalovirus infection. TCRdb reprocessed the reads with MiXCR, giving one entry per CDR3 protein. There are 450,000 to 650,000 distinct CDR3 sequences in the sample; approximately 26% occur only once, and approximately 13% lies in the top ten. Sequences were obtained from PBMCs. The source is a human donor in good health (CMV status not recorded). Some clones in this sample may be carry-over from other donors' samples.

This chain connects TRBV6-2 or TRBV6-3 to TRBJ2-2, with D possibly TRBD1 on 6 matching bases. V gave up 5 bases and J gave up 7 bases, with 14 bases separating them. The germline V gene has CDR1 MNHEY and CDR2 SVGEGT. The CDR3 is 14 amino acids. The CDR3 DNA follows: TGTGCCAGCAGTAATAGACAGGACATCGGGGAGCTGTTTTTT. Protein sequence: CASSNRQDIGELFF.

This clonotype was observed a few times. The chain carries TRBV11-2 and TRBJ2-5; TRBD2 matches at 7 bases. The V segment lost 5 bases and the J segment 9 bases; nucleotides outside the gene matches: 9. The CDR3 has 13 amino acids. Looked up from germline, CDR1 is SGHAT and CDR2 is FQNNGV. CDR3 nucleotide sequence: TGTGCCAGCAGCCGACTAGCCTTAGGGGCCCAGTACTTC. Translated, it gives CASSRLALGAQYF.

The chain employs TRBV15 and TRBJ2-4; 14 bases line up with TRBD2. The ends lost 3 bases at V and 1 base at J; junction bases unmatched: 5. The CDR3 is 18 residues long. Germline-derived CDR1 and CDR2 are LNHNV and YYDKDF (reference sequence). The CDR3 region is CATSRGLAGDRAKNIQYF. The CDR3 DNA sequence: TGTGCCACCAGCAGGGGACTAGCGGGAGATAGGGCCAAAAACATTCAGTACTTC.

This clonotype has more than one count but fewer than ten. This rearrangement joins TRBV20-1 to TRBJ1-4; no definite D call. The CDR3 loop spans 13 amino acids. In germline, CDR1 is DFQATT, CDR2 SNEGSKA (reference sequence). V dropped 3 bases and J dropped 2 bases, with 7 bases sitting between them. The CDR3 is CSASPQTNEKLFF. CDR3 sequence (DNA): TGCAGTGCTAGTCCACAGACTAATGAAAAACTGTTTTTT.

V is TRBV6-2 or TRBV6-3 and J is TRBJ2-1; TRBD2 matches 8 bases. Losses at the gene ends were 8 bases for V and 6 bases for J; bases not matched to a gene: 12. Germline lookup yields CDR1 MNHEY and CDR2 SVGEGT. The CDR3 has 15 amino acids. In DNA form, the CDR3 reads TGTGCCAGCTGTGAGGGACTAGTGGCGTCCAATGAGCAGTTCTTC. It codes for CASCEGLVASNEQFF.

This clonotype was seen repeatedly, ten times or more. The V and J genes are TRBV12-3 or TRBV12-4 and TRBJ2-7; no firm D call. With 6 bases removed from V and 3 bases from J, the gap between germline ends came to 18 bases. The CDR3 is 15 amino acids. The CDR3: CASSLRPRDSYEQYF. Written as DNA, the CDR3 is TGTGCCAGCAGCCTTAGGCCCCGTGATAGCTACGAGCAGTACTTC.

The CDR3 loop is CASRTLEGAATIDYTF. In nucleotides, the CDR3 is TGTGCCAGCAGAACACTAGAGGGGGCTGCAACTATTGACTACACCTTC. The chain has TRBV28 and TRBJ1-2, with TRBD1 matching 7 bases. V was pared by 6 bases and J by 10 bases, with 20 bases of the junction left unmatched. The CDR3 runs 16 residues. From germline, CDR1 is MDHEN and CDR2 SYDVKM.

The chain is built from TRBV28 and TRBJ2-2, with D tentatively TRBD1 (7 bases). The ends were cut back, 8 bases at V and 5 bases at J, with 18 bases in the middle. Germline CDR1 MDHEN, CDR2 SYDVKM. The CDR3 consists of 15 residues. The DNA of the CDR3 is TGTGCCAGCCTGGAGGGGGCTTTAAGTACCGGGGAGCTGTTTTTT. It yields the protein CASLEGALSTGELFF.